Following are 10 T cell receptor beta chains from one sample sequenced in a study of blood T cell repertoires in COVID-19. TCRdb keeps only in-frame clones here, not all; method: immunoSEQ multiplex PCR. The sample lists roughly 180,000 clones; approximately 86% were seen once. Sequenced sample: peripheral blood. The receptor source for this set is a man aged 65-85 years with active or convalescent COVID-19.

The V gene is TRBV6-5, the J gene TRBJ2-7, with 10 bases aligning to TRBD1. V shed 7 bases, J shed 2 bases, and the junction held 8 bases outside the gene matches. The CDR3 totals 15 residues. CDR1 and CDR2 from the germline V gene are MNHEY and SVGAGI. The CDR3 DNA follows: TGTGCCAGCACAGCCGGGACAGGGGTTCCCTACGAGCAGTACTTC. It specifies CASTAGTGVPYEQYF.

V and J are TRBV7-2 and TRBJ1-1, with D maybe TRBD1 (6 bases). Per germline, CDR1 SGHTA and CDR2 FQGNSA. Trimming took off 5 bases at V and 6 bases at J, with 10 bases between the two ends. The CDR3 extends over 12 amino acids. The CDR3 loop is CASSDRFAEAFF. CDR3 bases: TGTGCCAGCAGCGACAGGTTCGCTGAAGCTTTCTTT.

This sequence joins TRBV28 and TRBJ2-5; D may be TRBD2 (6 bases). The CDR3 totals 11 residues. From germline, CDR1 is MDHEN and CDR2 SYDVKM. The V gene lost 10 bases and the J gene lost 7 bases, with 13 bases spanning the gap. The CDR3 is CATGAGWTQYF. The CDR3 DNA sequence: TGTGCCACCGGGGCGGGATGGACCCAGTACTTC.

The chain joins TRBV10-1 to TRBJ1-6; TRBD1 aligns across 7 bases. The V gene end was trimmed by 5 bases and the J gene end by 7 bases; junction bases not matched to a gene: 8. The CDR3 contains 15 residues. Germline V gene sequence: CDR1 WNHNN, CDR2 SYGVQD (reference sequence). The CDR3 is CASSKTGQLNSPLHF. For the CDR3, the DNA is TGCGCCAGCAGTAAAACGGGACAGCTAAATTCACCCCTCCACTTT.

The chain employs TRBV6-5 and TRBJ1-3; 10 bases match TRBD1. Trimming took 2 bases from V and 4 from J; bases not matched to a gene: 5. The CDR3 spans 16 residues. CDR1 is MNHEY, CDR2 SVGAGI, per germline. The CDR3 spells CASSYTGQGRGNTIYF. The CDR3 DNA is TGTGCCAGCAGTTACACGGGACAGGGGCGAGGAAACACCATATATTTT.

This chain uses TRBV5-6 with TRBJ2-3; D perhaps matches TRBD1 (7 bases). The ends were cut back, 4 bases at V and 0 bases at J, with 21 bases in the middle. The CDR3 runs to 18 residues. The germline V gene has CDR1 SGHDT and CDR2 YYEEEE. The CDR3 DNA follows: TGTGCCAGCAGCCAGGGGGGCTGGGCCTCAGCTAGCACAGATACGCAGTATTTT. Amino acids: CASSQGGWASASTDTQYF.

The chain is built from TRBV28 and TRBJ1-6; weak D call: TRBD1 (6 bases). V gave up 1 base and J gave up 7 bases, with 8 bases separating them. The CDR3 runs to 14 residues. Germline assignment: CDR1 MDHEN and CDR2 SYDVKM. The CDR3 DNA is TGTGCCAGCAGTTTATCAGGGGTCAATTCACCCCTCCACTTT. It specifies CASSLSGVNSPLHF.

The CDR3 loop is CASSNRGFYEQYF. CDR3 sequence (DNA): TGTGCCAGCAGTAACAGGGGATTCTACGAGCAGTACTTC. The chain links TRBV6-6 to TRBJ2-7, with TRBD1 identical over 7 bases. V was clipped by 5 bases and J by 3 bases; unmatched bases: 4. This CDR3 region has 13 residues. Germline CDR1 MNHNY, CDR2 SVGAGI (reference sequence).

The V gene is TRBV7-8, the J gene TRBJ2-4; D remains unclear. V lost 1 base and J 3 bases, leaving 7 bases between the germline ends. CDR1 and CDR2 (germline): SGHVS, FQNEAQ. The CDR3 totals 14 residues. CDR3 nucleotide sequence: TGTGCCAGCAGCTTAGGGAGAGGCAAAAACATTCAGTACTTC. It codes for CASSLGRGKNIQYF.

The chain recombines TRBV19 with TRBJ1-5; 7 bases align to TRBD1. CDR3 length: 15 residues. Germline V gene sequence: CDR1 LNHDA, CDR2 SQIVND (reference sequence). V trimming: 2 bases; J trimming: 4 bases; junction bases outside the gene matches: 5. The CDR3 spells CASSISPDRNQPQHF. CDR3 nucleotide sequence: TGTGCCAGTAGTATATCCCCGGACAGGAATCAGCCCCAGCATTTT.